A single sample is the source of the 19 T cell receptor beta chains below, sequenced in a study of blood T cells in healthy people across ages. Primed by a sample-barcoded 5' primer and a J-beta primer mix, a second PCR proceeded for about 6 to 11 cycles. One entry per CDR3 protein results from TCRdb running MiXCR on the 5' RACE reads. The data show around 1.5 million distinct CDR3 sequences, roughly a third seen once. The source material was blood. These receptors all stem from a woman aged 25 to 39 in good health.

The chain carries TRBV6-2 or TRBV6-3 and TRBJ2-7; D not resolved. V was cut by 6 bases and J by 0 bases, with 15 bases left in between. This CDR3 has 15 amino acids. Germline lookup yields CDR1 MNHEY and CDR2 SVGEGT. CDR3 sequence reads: CASSPPKPDSYEQYF. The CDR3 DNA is TGTGCCAGCAGCCCCCCGAAGCCAGACTCCTACGAGCAGTACTTC.

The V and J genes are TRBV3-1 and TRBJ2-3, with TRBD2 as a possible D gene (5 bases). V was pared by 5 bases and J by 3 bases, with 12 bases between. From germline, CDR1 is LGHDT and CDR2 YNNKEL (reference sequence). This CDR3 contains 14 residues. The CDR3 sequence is CASSFVPGTDTQYF. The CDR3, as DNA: TGTGCCAGCAGCTTTGTCCCGGGAACAGATACGCAGTATTTT.

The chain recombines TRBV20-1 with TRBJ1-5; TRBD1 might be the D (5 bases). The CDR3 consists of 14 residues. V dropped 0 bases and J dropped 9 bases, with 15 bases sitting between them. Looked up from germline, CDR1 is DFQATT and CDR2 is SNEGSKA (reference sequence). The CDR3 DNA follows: TGCAGTGCTAGAGATGGGACCGGGAATGGGCCCCAGCATTTT. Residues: CSARDGTGNGPQHF.

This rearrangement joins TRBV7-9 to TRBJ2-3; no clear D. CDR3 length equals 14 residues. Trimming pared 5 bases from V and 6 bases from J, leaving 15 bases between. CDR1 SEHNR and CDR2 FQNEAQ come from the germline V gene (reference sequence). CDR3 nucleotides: TGTGCCAGCAGCCCGAAGTTCGACCGGGATACGCAGTATTTT. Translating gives CASSPKFDRDTQYF.

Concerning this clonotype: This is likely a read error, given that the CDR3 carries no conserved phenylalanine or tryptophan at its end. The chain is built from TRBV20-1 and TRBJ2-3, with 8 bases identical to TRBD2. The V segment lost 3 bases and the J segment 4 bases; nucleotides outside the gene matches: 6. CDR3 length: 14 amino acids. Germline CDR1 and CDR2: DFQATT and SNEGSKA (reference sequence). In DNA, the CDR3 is TGCAGTGCTAGGGGCGGGGGGAAAGCAGATACGCAGTATTTA. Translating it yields CSARGGGKADTQYL.

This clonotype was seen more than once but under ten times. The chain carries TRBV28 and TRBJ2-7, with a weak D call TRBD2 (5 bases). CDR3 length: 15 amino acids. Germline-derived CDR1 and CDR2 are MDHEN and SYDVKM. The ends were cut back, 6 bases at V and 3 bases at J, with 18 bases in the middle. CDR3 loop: CASSQPPTGYYEQYF. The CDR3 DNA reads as TGTGCCAGCAGCCAGCCCCCCACGGGGTACTACGAGCAGTACTTC. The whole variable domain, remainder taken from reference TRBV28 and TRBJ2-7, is DVKVTQSSRYLVKRTGEKVFLECVQDMDHENMFWYRQDPGLGLRLIYFSYDVKMKEKGDIPEGYSVSREKKERFSLILESASTNQTSMYLCASSQPPTGYYEQYFGPGTRLTVT.

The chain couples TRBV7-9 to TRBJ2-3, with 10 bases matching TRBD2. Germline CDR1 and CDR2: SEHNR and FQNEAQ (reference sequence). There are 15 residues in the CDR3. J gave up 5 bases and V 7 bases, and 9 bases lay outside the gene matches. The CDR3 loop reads CASIRGGTSVDTQYF. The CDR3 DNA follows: TGTGCCAGCATTCGGGGCGGGACTAGCGTAGATACGCAGTATTTT.

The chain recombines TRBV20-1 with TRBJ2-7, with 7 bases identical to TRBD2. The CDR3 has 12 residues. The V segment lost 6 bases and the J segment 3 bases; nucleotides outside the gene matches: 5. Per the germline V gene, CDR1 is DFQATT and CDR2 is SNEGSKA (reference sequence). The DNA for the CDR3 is TGCAGTGCCGCCGGACTAGACTACGAGCAGTACTTC. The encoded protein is CSAAGLDYEQYF.

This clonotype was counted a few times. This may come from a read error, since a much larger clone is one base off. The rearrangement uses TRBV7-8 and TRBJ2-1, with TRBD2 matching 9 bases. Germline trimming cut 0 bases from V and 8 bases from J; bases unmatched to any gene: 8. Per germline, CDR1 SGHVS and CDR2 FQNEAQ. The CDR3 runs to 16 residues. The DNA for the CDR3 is TGTGCCAGCAGCTTAGCGGGGCGGGAGGGTGGCTATGAGCAGTTCTTC. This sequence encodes CASSLAGREGGYEQFF.

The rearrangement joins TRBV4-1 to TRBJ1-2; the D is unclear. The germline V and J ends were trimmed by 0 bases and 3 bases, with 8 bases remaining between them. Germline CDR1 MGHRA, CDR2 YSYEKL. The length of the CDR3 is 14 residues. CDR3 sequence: CASSQDKRYYGYTF. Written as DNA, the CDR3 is TGCGCCAGCAGCCAAGATAAGAGATACTATGGCTACACCTTC.

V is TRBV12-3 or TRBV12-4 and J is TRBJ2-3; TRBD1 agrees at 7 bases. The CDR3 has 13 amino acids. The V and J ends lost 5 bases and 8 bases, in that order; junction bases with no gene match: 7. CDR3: CASSRGRRGTQYF. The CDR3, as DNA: TGTGCCAGCAGTAGGGGGCGGAGAGGTACGCAGTATTTT.

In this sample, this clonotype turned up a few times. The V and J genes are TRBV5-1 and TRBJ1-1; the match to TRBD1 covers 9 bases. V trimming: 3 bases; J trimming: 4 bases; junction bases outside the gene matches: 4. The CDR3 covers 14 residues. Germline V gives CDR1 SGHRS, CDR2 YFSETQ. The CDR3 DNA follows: TGCGCCAGCAGCTGGACAGGGGAGGGCACTGAAGCTTTCTTT. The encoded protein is CASSWTGEGTEAFF.

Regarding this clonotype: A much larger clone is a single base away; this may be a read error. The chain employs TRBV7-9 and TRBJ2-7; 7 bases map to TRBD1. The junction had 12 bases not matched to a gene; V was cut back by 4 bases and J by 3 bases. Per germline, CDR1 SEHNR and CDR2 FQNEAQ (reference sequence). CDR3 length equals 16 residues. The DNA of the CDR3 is TGTGCCAGCAGCTCAGGGGTTGGGGACAGCCGCTACGAGCAGTACTTC. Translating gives CASSSGVGDSRYEQYF.

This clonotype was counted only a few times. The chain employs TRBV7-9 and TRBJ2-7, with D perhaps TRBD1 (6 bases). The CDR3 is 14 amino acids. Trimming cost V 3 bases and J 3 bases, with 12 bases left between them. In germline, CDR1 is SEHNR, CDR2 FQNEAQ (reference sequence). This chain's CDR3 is CASSFTGIIYEQYF. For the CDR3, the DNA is TGTGCCAGCAGCTTTACAGGGATCATCTACGAGCAGTACTTC.

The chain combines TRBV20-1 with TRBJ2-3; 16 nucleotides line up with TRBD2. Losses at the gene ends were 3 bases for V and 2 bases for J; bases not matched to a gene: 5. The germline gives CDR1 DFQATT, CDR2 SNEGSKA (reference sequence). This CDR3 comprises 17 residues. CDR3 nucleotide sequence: TGCAGTGCTAGGGGCGGGACTAGCGGGAGGGCCACAGATACGCAGTATTTT. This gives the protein CSARGGTSGRATDTQYF.

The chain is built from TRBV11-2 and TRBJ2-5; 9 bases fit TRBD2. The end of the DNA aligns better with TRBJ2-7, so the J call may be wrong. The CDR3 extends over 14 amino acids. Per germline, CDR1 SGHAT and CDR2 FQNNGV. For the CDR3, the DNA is TGTGCCAGCCTCCCGGTAGCGGGAGCTTCCGAGCAGTACTTC. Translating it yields CASLPVAGASEQYF.

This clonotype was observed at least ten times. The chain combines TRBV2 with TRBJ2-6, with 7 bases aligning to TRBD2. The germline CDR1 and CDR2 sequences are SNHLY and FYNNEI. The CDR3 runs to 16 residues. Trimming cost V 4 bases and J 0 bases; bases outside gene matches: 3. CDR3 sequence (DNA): TGTGCCAGCAGTGGGACTAGAGGCTCTGGGGCCAACGTCCTGACTTTC. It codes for CASSGTRGSGANVLTF.

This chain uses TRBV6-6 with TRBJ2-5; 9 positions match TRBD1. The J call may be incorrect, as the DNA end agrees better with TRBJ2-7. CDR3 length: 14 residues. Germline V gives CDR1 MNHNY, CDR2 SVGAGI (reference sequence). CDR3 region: CASSKTDRGYEQYF. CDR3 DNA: TGTGCCAGCAGTAAAACCGACAGGGGGTACGAGCAGTACTTC.

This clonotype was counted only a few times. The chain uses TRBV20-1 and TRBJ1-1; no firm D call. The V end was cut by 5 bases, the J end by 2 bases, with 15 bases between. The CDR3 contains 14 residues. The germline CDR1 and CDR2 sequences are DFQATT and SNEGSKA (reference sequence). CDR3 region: CSADGQGTNTEAFF. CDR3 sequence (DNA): TGCAGTGCTGACGGGCAAGGCACAAACACTGAAGCTTTCTTT.